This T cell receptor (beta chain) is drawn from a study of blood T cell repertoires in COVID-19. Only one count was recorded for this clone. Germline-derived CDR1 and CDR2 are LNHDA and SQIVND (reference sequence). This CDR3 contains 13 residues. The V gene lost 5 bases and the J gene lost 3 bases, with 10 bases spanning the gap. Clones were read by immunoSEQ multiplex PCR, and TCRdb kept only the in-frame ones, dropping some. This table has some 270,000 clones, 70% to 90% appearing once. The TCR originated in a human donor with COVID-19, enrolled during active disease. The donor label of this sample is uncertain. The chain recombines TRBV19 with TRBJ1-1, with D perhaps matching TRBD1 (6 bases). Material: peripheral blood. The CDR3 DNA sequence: TGTGCCAGTAGTGACAGGTTGTACACTGAAGCTTTCTTT. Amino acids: CASSDRLYTEAFF.